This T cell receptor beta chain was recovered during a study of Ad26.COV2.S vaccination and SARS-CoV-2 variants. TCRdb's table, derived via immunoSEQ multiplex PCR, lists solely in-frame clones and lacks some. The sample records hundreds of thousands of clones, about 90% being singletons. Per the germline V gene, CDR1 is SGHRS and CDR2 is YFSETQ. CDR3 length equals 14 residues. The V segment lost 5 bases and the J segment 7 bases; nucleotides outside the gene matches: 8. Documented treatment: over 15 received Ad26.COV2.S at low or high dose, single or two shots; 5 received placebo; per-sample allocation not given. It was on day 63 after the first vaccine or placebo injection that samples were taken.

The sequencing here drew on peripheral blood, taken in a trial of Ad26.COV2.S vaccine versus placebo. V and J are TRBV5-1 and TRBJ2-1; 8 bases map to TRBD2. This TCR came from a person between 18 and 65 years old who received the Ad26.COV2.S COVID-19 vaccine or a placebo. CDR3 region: CASRSAGENNEQFF. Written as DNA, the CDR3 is TGCGCCAGCAGGTCAGCGGGAGAAAATAATGAGCAGTTCTTC.